The 12 T cell receptor beta chains given below trace back to one sample, sequenced in a study of T-cell reconstitution after alpha-beta-depleted transplantation in children. The TCRbeta library was prepared with unique molecular identifiers. TCRdb itself ran the PCR reads through MiXCR, one entry per CDR3 protein. The sample lists about 340,000 distinct CDR3 sequences, 9% to 12% occurring once. The source material was PBMCs from the stem cell graft donor, sampled from the stem cell graft. The receptors stem from a human donor who donated a stem cell graft to a child with acute lymphoblastic leukemia.

The chain couples TRBV27 to TRBJ2-5; D ambiguous. This CDR3 has 13 residues. V gave up 5 bases and J gave up 5 bases, with 12 bases separating them. In germline, CDR1 is MNHEY, CDR2 SMNVEV (reference sequence). CDR3 DNA sequence: TGTGCCAGCAGTCTAGGGAATCCGGAGACCCAGTACTTC. It specifies CASSLGNPETQYF.

Comment on this clonotype: The junction departs from the called germline gene at one end, perhaps through a read error. The chain combines TRBV12-3 or TRBV12-4 with TRBJ2-3, with a possible D match to TRBD2 (6 bases). The CDR3 contains 15 residues. CDR3 amino acids: CASSIEPGGITPGHF. DNA of the CDR3: TGTGCCAGCAGTATCGAGCCGGGCGGGATAACCCCCGGGCATTTT.

In its sample, this clonotype was seen many times. J is TRBJ2-1 and V is TRBV7-2; tentatively, D is TRBD2 (6 bases). Germline CDR1 is SGHTA and CDR2 is FQGNSA. The CDR3 totals 12 residues. V was clipped by 5 bases and J by 6 bases, with 8 bases between them. Here the CDR3 reads CASSATSNEQFF. CDR3 in DNA: TGTGCCAGCAGCGCGACTAGCAATGAGCAGTTCTTC. The full variable domain, its missing parts supplied by reference TRBV7-2 and TRBJ2-1, is GAGVSQSPSNKVTEKGKDVELRCDPISGHTALYWYRQSLGQGLEFLIYFQGNSAPDKSGLPSDRFSAERTGGSVSTLTIQRTQQEDSAVYLCASSATSNEQFFGPGTRLTVL.

This clonotype was picked up many times. CDR3 in DNA: TGTGCCATCAGTGCTGGACAGAACACTGAAGCTTTCTTT. It encodes CAISAGQNTEAFF. V gene TRBV10-3 combines with J gene TRBJ1-1, with D tentatively TRBD1 (5 bases). CDR1 is ENHRY and CDR2 is SYGVKD in the germline V gene. This CDR3 comprises 13 residues. V was shortened by 4 bases and J by 1 base, with 7 bases between the two germline ends.

The CDR3 loop is CASTHPGSSYNSPLHF. DNA of the CDR3: TGTGCCAGCACTCACCCAGGGAGCTCCTATAATTCACCCCTCCACTTT. V and J are TRBV12-3 or TRBV12-4 and TRBJ1-6, with D perhaps matching TRBD1 (5 bases). Trimming removed 7 bases at V and 0 bases at J, with 13 bases between. CDR3 length: 16 residues.

This clonotype was seen a few times. V gene TRBV7-9 combines with J gene TRBJ2-1; no firm D call. The CDR3 totals 16 residues. V was shortened by 5 bases and J by 2 bases, with 16 bases between the two germline ends. The V gene's germline CDR1 is SEHNR and CDR2 FQNEAQ (reference sequence). The CDR3 bases are TGTGCCAGCAGCCCGAGGTCGCGACAAACCTACAATGAGCAGTTCTTC. Encoded protein: CASSPRSRQTYNEQFF.

The chain couples TRBV12-3 or TRBV12-4 to TRBJ1-2; D remains unclear. Trimming shortened V by 6 bases and J by 3 bases, and 20 bases separated the two germline ends. This CDR3 comprises 16 residues. The DNA of the CDR3 is TGTGCCAGCAGGCTTTCCCTGGCCGGATCACACTATGGCTACACCTTC. Encoded protein: CASRLSLAGSHYGYTF.

In its sample, this clonotype was seen a few times. The chain has TRBV7-2 and TRBJ1-2, with 7 bases matching TRBD1. This CDR3 has 13 amino acids. V gave up 5 bases and J gave up 2 bases; unmatched junction bases: 2. Germline-derived CDR1 and CDR2 are SGHTA and FQGNSA. The DNA of the CDR3 is TGTGCCAGCAGCGAGGACAGGAACTATGGCTACACCTTC. Translation gives CASSEDRNYGYTF.

The chain employs TRBV12-3 or TRBV12-4 and TRBJ2-5; TRBD1 aligns across 7 bases. The CDR3 extends over 14 amino acids. V was clipped by 3 bases and J by 1 base; unmatched bases: 2. The CDR3 DNA sequence: TGTGCCAGCAGTTTTGGGACAGCCCAAGAGACCCAGTACTTC. Its translation: CASSFGTAQETQYF.

This clonotype was seen a few times. The J gene is TRBJ2-7, the V gene TRBV7-2; no reliable D call. The CDR3 loop spans 16 amino acids. The germline gives CDR1 SGHTA, CDR2 FQGNSA. V lost 1 base and J 2 bases, leaving 15 bases between the germline ends. CDR3: CASSLGLLGLAYEQYF. CDR3 nucleotides: TGTGCCAGCAGCTTAGGGCTCCTTGGGTTGGCCTACGAGCAGTACTTC.

The CDR3 DNA is TGTGCCAGCAGCCCTAGAGGCCTAGCGGGAGGATACAATGAGCAGTTCTTC. It encodes CASSPRGLAGGYNEQFF. The gene calls are TRBV7-9 and TRBJ2-1; 11 bases fit TRBD2. The V segment lost 5 bases and the J segment 4 bases; nucleotides outside the gene matches: 10. There are 17 residues in the CDR3. Per germline, CDR1 SEHNR and CDR2 FQNEAQ (reference sequence). The whole variable domain, remainder taken from reference TRBV7-9 and TRBJ2-1, is DTGVSQNPRHKITKRGQNVTFRCDPISEHNRLYWYRQTLGQGPEFLTYFQNEAQLEKSRLLSDRFSAERPKGSFSTLEIQRTEQGDSAMYLCASSPRGLAGGYNEQFFGPGTRLTVL.

This clonotype was counted at least ten times. This CDR3 reads CAISDRGENIQYF. The CDR3 DNA follows: TGTGCCATCAGTGACAGGGGGGAAAACATTCAGTACTTC. The chain combines TRBV10-3 with TRBJ2-4; D may be TRBD1 (7 bases). Germline loops: CDR1 ENHRY, CDR2 SYGVKD. Trimming took 3 bases from V and 5 from J, leaving 8 bases between them. The CDR3 is 13 residues long.